This is a list of T cell receptor beta chains from one sample in a study of shared clonotypes between healthy human individuals. The method was immunoSEQ multiplex PCR; TCRdb's version includes in-frame clones alone and lacks a portion of them. The profile covers some 1.5 million clones, with more than 95% appearing a single time and roughly 1.1% taken by the ten largest. Source material: naive CD4+ T cells sorted from blood. These TCRs come from a young man in good health. CDR3s include the opening cysteine and the closing phenylalanine or tryptophan. The order of the fields is V gene, J gene, CDR3 protein.

TRBV6-1	TRBJ2-3	CASSALTRLAGTTDTQYF
TRBV27	TRBJ2-7	CASSWTSATYEQYF
TRBV5-1	TRBJ1-4	CASSPDRGNEKLFF
TRBV5-1	TRBJ1-1	CASSLGVATGGFEAFF
TRBV6-5	TRBJ2-7	CASRQQYEQYF
TRBV18	TRBJ2-1	CASSLTGLDRSYNEQFF
TRBV6-5	TRBJ1-2	CASSQTGERGYTF
TRBV28	TRBJ2-1	CASTRELTRTYYNEQFF
TRBV10-3	TRBJ2-3	CAISEFLGSDTQYF
TRBV5-4	TRBJ2-3	CASSLEGGSSYSDTQYF
TRBV5-5	TRBJ2-5	CASSSLQGRETQYF
TRBV7-9	TRBJ2-7	CASSFGVYSYEQYF
TRBV6-1	TRBJ2-3	CASSKTSGYTDTQYF
TRBV19	TRBJ2-7	CASSIDQGTRWGEQYF
TRBV10-3	TRBJ2-1	CAIRATGTSGFYEQFF
TRBV10-3	TRBJ2-2	CAILAGEYGELFF
TRBV5-4	TRBJ1-2	CASSFPTGGDYGYTF
TRBV5-1	TRBJ2-1	CASTSTGTSMNEQFF
TRBV7-3	TRBJ2-7	CASSLTPLHEQYF
TRBV6-1	TRBJ2-5	CASSRDRGDWGTQYF
TRBV19	TRBJ1-5	CASNQGQGNQPQHF
TRBV28	TRBJ2-3	CASSPVGLLTDTQYF
TRBV7-9	TRBJ1-5	CASSFGLNQPQHF
TRBV7-2	TRBJ2-7	CASNEPNRYEQYF
TRBV19	TRBJ2-5	CASSTSWTGVGETQYF
TRBV9	TRBJ1-4	CASSITFATNEKLFF
TRBV5-1	TRBJ2-7	CASSISGSSYEQYF
TRBV5-1	TRBJ2-2	CARSWQGLAGGSGELFF
TRBV19	TRBJ1-2	CASSIDPTAYGYTF
TRBV5-1	TRBJ2-3	CASSLMGEEVTQYF
TRBV5-1	TRBJ2-5	CASSFEGLPQETQYF
TRBV2	TRBJ2-1	CASSESLDNEQFF
TRBV11-2	TRBJ2-7	CASSLVRTEQYF
TRBV5-4	TRBJ2-1	CASSRMALADSYNEQFF
TRBV10-3	TRBJ2-7	CAISESFFGDSVYEQYF
TRBV5-4	TRBJ2-1	CASSLGGTGGYNEQFF
TRBV18	TRBJ2-1	CASSPLVGEKQFF
TRBV10-3	TRBJ2-7	CAISDSGSPSYEQYF
TRBV19	TRBJ2-1	CASAIAGASYNEQFF
TRBV30	TRBJ1-2	CAWSDIRENYGYTF
TRBV6-1	TRBJ1-5	CASSERTGATNQPQHF
TRBV11-2	TRBJ2-7	CASSLSRGSYYEQYF
TRBV5-6	TRBJ2-2	CASSLVLSGTNTGELFF
TRBV5-1	TRBJ1-1	CASSLGGQIGTEAFF
TRBV7-2	TRBJ2-1	CASSLGVPEYNEQFF
TRBV2	TRBJ1-6	CASSEGVQSSYNSPLHF
TRBV4-2	TRBJ2-7	CASSQEGGTGLGEQYF
TRBV27	TRBJ2-5	CASSRETQYF
TRBV5-1	TRBJ2-2	CASSFTGLAGAANTGELFF